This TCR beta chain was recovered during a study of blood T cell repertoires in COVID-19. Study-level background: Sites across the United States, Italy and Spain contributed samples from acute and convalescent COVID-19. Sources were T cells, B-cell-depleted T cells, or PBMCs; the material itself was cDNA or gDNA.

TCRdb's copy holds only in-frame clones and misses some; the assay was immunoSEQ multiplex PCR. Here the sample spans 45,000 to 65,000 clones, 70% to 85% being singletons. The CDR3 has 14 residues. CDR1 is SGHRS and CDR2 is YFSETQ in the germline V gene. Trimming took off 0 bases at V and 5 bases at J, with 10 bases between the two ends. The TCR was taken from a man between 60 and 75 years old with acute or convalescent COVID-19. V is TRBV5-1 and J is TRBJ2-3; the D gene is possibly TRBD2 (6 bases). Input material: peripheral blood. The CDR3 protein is CASSLGDFGDTQYF. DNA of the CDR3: TGCGCCAGCAGCTTGGGGGACTTTGGAGATACGCAGTATTTT.